The subject of this entry is one T cell receptor (beta chain). The antigen this receptor binds is unknown. Qualities for individual bases were not recorded, and no much larger clone is one base off. The CDR3 numbers 15 residues from cysteine through phenylalanine. This entry keeps only the CDR3 DNA: 45 bases, framed from base 1. V and J lose 0 bases and 7 bases, and a span of 14 bases separates them. CDR1 and CDR2, looked up from the germline V gene, are SGDLS and YYNGEE. This sample was taken from a study of cytomegalovirus exposure and HLA in healthy donors (dated by TCRdb to the late 2010s). At the level of the whole study: An earlier analysis of roughly 500 of the donors reported roughly 270 Gb of sequence data and 120 million or so unique TCR beta sequences from some 180 million T cells. An early release covering roughly 600 HLA-typed donors comprised 300 to 350 gigabases of sequencing data and tens of millions of unique TCR sequences. Of the approximately 400 genotyped donors, 65% to 90% fell in the genetic ancestry cluster associated with self-reported Caucasian donors. The aim of the study was to test whether cataloging public T cell receptors could identify signatures of past pathogen exposure. The study used immunosequencing to profile the T cell repertoires of approximately 650 subjects and linked those repertoires to cytomegalovirus serostatus. Besides the first cohort of around 670 subjects, a separate validation cohort made up of about 120 different subjects was used. To predict cytomegalovirus infection status, the study brought together high-throughput TCR immunosequencing, statistical association of individual TCRs with disease status, and machine learning. In a later analysis, previously published TCR beta repertoires from 550 to 750 donors were re-analyzed and high-resolution HLA genotyping was added so that TCR occurrence patterns could be studied. Rather than drawing on any new phenotypic data, the later analysis identified candidate immune exposures from TCR beta sequences and the way those sequences occurred across donors. An earlier analysis of some 600 of the donors applied high-throughput TCR beta sequencing to assess whether each TCR beta V gene segment acted as functional or pseudogenic. Alongside the repertoire data, information on donor age, sex, ethnicity and CMV serostatus was compiled. Genome-wide SNP genotypes for about 65% of the 666 donors were used in a later genetic analysis, which treated that subset as a discovery cohort. Every repertoire in the discovery cohort had been generated on one and the same sequencing platform. HLA typing covered class I and class II loci at four-digit resolution. Typing coverage differed by locus: A, B, C, DRB1 and DQB1 were typed in roughly 620-640 donors, DQA1 in 500 to 550, DPA1 in around 610, and DPB1 in just under 490. Four or five DR-DQ haplotypes were handled as single units for association and clustering because linkage in the cohort was strong. Among 300 to 450 genotyped donors of the cohort, an average of approximately 250,000 unique TCR beta nucleotide sequences were sequenced per donor, around 20% of them non-productive.

The cohort consisted of hundreds of healthy bone marrow donors. All cohort members were sampled while nominally healthy, although unrecorded immune exposures were likely present. The donor was CMV seronegative and was included in the group of approximately 350 seronegative cohort members. Every donor gave a peripheral blood sample, and the peripheral blood mononuclear cells from that sample were used for TCR beta sequencing. Genomic DNA extraction from the blood cell samples was performed with the Qiagen DNeasy Blood Extraction Kit. General study outcomes and caveats: A later analysis found that TCR association rates varied across HLA loci, with DRB1 alleles showing the most associated TCRs and HLA-C alleles the fewest. Some IMGT-functional V segments, including TRBV6-2 and TRBV6-3, could not be distinguished by the 87-base-pair reads and were therefore excluded. In a later analysis, more than 15,000 TCR beta sequences were associated with specific HLA alleles at a false discovery rate of 0.05. A few of the identified cytomegalovirus-associated TCR beta chains were confirmed in vitro to be specific for cytomegalovirus antigens. Compared with the 666-donor mean, donors in an Asian-associated ancestry cluster had fewer N-insertions in productive TCRs, according to a later genetic analysis. Because some donors lacked HLA typing at each locus, the association tests relied only on the typed subset. Because counts were too low, seventeen rarely observed V segments, including chromosome 9 orphons, were left out of the earlier analysis of approximately 580 of the donors. Across donors, most TCR sequences were observed very rarely, whereas some public TCRs were present in many individuals. In a later genetic analysis, a missense DCLRE1C variant was associated with V-gene and J-gene trimming of TCR beta chains, and the association was replicated in an independent cohort. The classifier was reported to diagnose cytomegalovirus status with high specificity and sensitivity in both the original cohort and the validation cohort. Only TCR beta chains were sequenced in this cohort, and the absence of alpha or paired-chain data limited detectable features. The sequencing pipeline was judged likely to have produced a cluster of highly shared sequence variants as a technical artifact. An earlier analysis of around 600 of the donors showed that most TCR beta V segments appeared in productive rearrangements either about 87% or about 30% of the time, which broadly matched IMGT annotations. Linkage disequilibrium might explain the correlated functional status among segregating V segments, but an unknown experimental factor could not be excluded. Sequencing depth was assumed to be roughly uniform across donors in the presence/absence analyses, though that assumption may not hold. According to a later analysis, most CMV-associated TCR beta chains appeared to be HLA-restricted, and the HLA associations seemed to be driven largely by CMV exposure. A further reported finding was that TCR beta sequences accurately predicted the HLA-A and HLA-B alleles for most subjects in the first cohort. The study gave a list of more than 150 TCR beta chains associated with cytomegalovirus. When HLA alleles, especially DR and DQ, strongly co-occurred, TCR associations were difficult to assign to individual alleles. According to the authors, the approach could potentially be generalized to other disease states and immunological phenotypes. A later analysis reported that several top co-occurrence clusters appeared linked to parvovirus B19, influenza, CMV and Epstein-Barr virus. In a later analysis, HLA-associated TCR beta chains were found to be more clonally expanded and to have lower generation probabilities than equally common non-associated chains. For the cohort, immune exposure information was limited to CMV serostatus.

Preparation of the library involved the immunoSEQ multiplex PCR assay. The multiplex PCR relied on a mix of 60 forward primers for TCR Vbeta segments and 13 reverse primers for TCR Jbeta segments. A multiplex PCR assay on genomic DNA amplified the CDR3 region of rearranged TCR beta genes. The Illumina HiSeq System was used to sequence the amplified TCR beta libraries as 87-base-pair reads. The published analysis was carried out like this. A later analysis counted about 76 million unique TCR beta chains across the 650 to 700 repertoires, and some 11 million of these chains were shared by at least two donors. Raw reads were error-corrected and collapsed into unique sequences by a nearest-neighbor algorithm in which closely related sequences were merged to remove PCR and sequencing errors. CDR3 sequences were aligned to IMGT reference sequences to assign V, D and J gene segments. For a sequence to be retained, a match of at least six nucleotides was required to both a V gene segment and a J gene segment. A rearrangement was called productive if the CDR3 had no stop codons and remained in frame with V and J, and every other rearrangement was called non-productive. CDR3 was defined according to IMGT convention as the region running from the second conserved V-encoded cysteine to the conserved J-encoded phenylalanine. The earlier analysis of about 640 of the donors excluded any sequence lacking an unambiguous match to a single V gene segment. In an earlier analysis of roughly 600 of the donors, a V segment was called functional when productive rearrangements were above 56.7%, and segregating when the standard deviation between donors exceeded 5%. A statistical classification framework was built for diagnosing cytomegalovirus status from the catalog of TCR beta chain sequences. In a later analysis, V and J genes were assigned by comparing TCR nucleotide sequences against IMGT/GENE-DB human TR gene sequences. In a later analysis, CDR3 sequences and most-parsimonious VDJ recombination scenarios were assigned using the TCRdist pipeline. In a later analysis, each TCR beta chain was defined by its CDR3 amino acid sequence together with its V-gene family, and reads without a unique V-gene family were excluded. As a way to deal with suspected cross-contamination and a sequencing artifact, a later analysis dropped 500 to 700 nucleotide sequences that were highly shared and had low generation probability. A later analysis calculated a clonal expansion index for each public chain from normalized within-repertoire ranks of inferred template counts. In a later analysis, generation probabilities were computed with a VDJ recombination model fitted to out-of-frame rearrangements, and the resulting probabilities were checked against IGoR. In a later analysis, TCR-TCR, TCR-HLA and TCR-CMV co-occurrence was scored with hypergeometric tests, and a repertoire-size bias correction was applied to TCR pairs. A later analysis estimated false discovery rates by permuting HLA or CMV assignments 20 times. In a later analysis, co-occurring TCRs were grouped using DBSCAN, with TCRdist sequence similarity added in when clustering inside HLA-allele-positive subsets. For co-occurrence clustering, repertoires with fewer than 30,000 or more than 120,000 public chains were excluded, along with four to six repertoires with anomalous nucleotide sharing. TCRdb mirrors the immuneACCESS table, restricted to in-frame sequences. Some clones are absent from its copies; in checked studies, under half trace to an unresolved V gene, and the reason for the others is unknown. V, J and clone size reflect that table, while D and trimming were determined from the DNA. The sample table lists about 110,000 clones, 81% of them with a count of one. The ten largest clonotypes hold less than 2.5% of the sample.

The V and J segments used are TRBV9 and TRBJ2-1, and perhaps TRBD2 as D gene, on 5 matching bases. The clonotype originates from a woman aged 25-40 years in good health and CMV-seronegative. Sample: PBMCs. The CDR3 loop reads CASSVVGSRVNEQFF. The DNA sequence is as follows: TGTGCCAGCAGCGTAGTAGGGAGTCGAGTAAATGAGCAGTTCTTC.